The rows below give T cell receptor beta chains drawn from one sample of a study of regulatory T cells in long-lasting Graves disease. A single record per CDR3 protein comes from TCRdb applying MiXCR to the multiplex PCR reads. The sample records about 450,000 distinct CDR3 sequences, around 24% being singletons. This material consisted of peripheral blood mononuclear cells (PBMCs), taken when the disease was refractory, from a patient treated with antithyroid drugs. The receptors originated from a female donor with Graves disease. Each CDR3 is given with its conserved first and last residue. Each record gives: J gene, clone size, V gene, D gene, CDR3 protein, CDR3 DNA. D genes are given only for firm matches. The size entry is marked missing in some rows and otherwise reads once, few, many or a size class.

J: TRBJ1-3
size: .
V: TRBV3-1
D: .
CDR3: CASGLSRGTLGNTIYF
DNA: TGTGCCAGCGGCCTTAGCAGGGGCACTCTCGGAAACACCATATATTTT

J: TRBJ1-1
size: few
V: TRBV7-9
D: .
CDR3: CASSPVVVGTEAFF
DNA: TGTGCCAGCAGTCCTGTTGTAGTGGGGACTGAAGCTTTCTTT

J: TRBJ2-2
size: .
V: TRBV6-2/TRBV6-3
D: TRBD2
CDR3: CASRRLAGEPGELFF
DNA: TGTGCCAGCAGGAGACTAGCGGGAGAACCCGGGGAGCTGTTTTTT

J: TRBJ1-2
size: .
V: TRBV20-1
D: TRBD1
CDR3: CSAQGGTGEYYGYTF
DNA: TGCAGTGCCCAGGGGGGGACAGGGGAGTACTATGGCTACACCTTC

J: TRBJ1-1
size: .
V: TRBV5-1
D: TRBD1
CDR3: CASSSAGTGTEAFF
DNA: TGCGCCAGCAGCTCGGCCGGGACAGGGACTGAAGCTTTCTTT

J: TRBJ1-1
size: .
V: TRBV5-1
D: .
CDR3: CASSLGQVGTEAFF
DNA: TGCGCCAGCAGCTTGGGACAGGTCGGCACTGAAGCTTTCTTT

J: TRBJ1-2
size: many
V: TRBV6-1
D: .
CDR3: CASGGRGYYGYTF
DNA: TGTGCCAGCGGGGGCAGGGGTTACTATGGCTACACCTTC

J: TRBJ1-2
size: .
V: TRBV4-2
D: .
CDR3: CASSQEAGDGYGYTF
DNA: TGTGCCAGCAGCCAAGAGGCAGGGGATGGCTATGGCTACACCTTC

J: TRBJ1-2
size: .
V: TRBV5-1
D: .
CDR3: CASSSSSFYGYTF
DNA: TGCGCCAGCAGCTCATCCAGCTTCTATGGCTACACCTTC

J: TRBJ2-5
size: many
V: TRBV2
D: .
CDR3: CASSEGEDLGETQYF
DNA: TGTGCCAGCAGTGAGGGGGAGGACCTCGGAGAGACTCAGTACTTC

J: TRBJ1-6
size: .
V: TRBV19
D: .
CDR3: CASSILFTGPKASPLHF
DNA: TGTGCCAGTAGTATACTCTTTACGGGACCGAAGGCTTCACCCCTCCACTTT

J: TRBJ2-7
size: few
V: TRBV29-1
D: TRBD1
CDR3: CSVEGEQGGYEQYF
DNA: TGCAGCGTTGAAGGGGAACAGGGGGGTTACGAGCAGTACTTC

J: TRBJ2-1
size: few
V: TRBV7-2
D: .
CDR3: CASSLDGTGTYNEQFF
DNA: TGTGCCAGCAGCTTAGATGGAACGGGGACTTACAATGAGCAGTTCTTC

J: TRBJ2-2
size: many
V: TRBV2
D: .
CDR3: CASSEARLSTGELFF
DNA: TGTGCCAGCAGTGAAGCCAGGCTAAGCACCGGGGAGCTGTTTTTT

J: TRBJ2-7
size: few
V: TRBV29-1
D: TRBD2
CDR3: CSVAGGYDEQYF
DNA: TGCAGCGTTGCCGGGGGGTACGACGAGCAGTACTTC

J: TRBJ2-5
size: .
V: TRBV7-2
D: .
CDR3: CASSPGRGVTQYF
DNA: TGTGCCAGCAGCCCCGGGCGGGGAGTGACCCAGTACTTC

J: TRBJ1-4
size: many
V: TRBV2
D: .
CDR3: CASSASGSRFF
DNA: TGTGCCAGCAGTGCGTCCGGGAGCCGGTTTTTT

J: TRBJ1-2
size: few
V: TRBV30
D: TRBD1
CDR3: CAWSVQWTGDGYTF
DNA: TGTGCCTGGAGTGTACAATGGACAGGGGACGGCTACACCTTC

J: TRBJ2-7
size: few
V: TRBV11-2
D: .
CDR3: CASSSTGTQAYEQYF
DNA: TGTGCCAGCAGCTCCACCGGGACACAAGCCTACGAGCAGTACTTC

J: TRBJ2-1
size: .
V: TRBV7-3
D: TRBD2
CDR3: CASTKTSGVNNEQFF
DNA: TGTGCCAGCACCAAGACTAGCGGGGTAAACAATGAGCAGTTCTTC

J: TRBJ2-7
size: .
V: TRBV28
D: TRBD2
CDR3: CASSTWGREGAYEQYF
DNA: TGTGCCAGCAGTACCTGGGGGCGGGAGGGTGCCTACGAGCAGTACTTC

J: TRBJ2-7
size: many
V: TRBV20-1
D: TRBD2
CDR3: CSATRGVGYEQYF
DNA: TGCAGTGCTACGCGGGGGGTAGGCTACGAGCAGTACTTC

J: TRBJ2-7
size: .
V: TRBV29-1
D: .
CDR3: CSVSGTGNLHEQYF
DNA: TGCAGCGTTTCCGGGACTGGGAACCTACACGAGCAGTACTTC

J: TRBJ2-2
size: few
V: TRBV6-2/TRBV6-3
D: .
CDR3: CASTPEFGGVGTGELFF
DNA: TGTGCCAGCACGCCCGAATTCGGGGGAGTAGGGACCGGGGAGCTGTTTTTT

J: TRBJ1-2
size: .
V: TRBV6-5
D: .
CDR3: CASSYGGPSGEGYTF
DNA: TGTGCCAGCAGTTACGGGGGCCCCTCAGGAGAGGGCTACACCTTC

J: TRBJ2-7
size: .
V: TRBV6-1
D: .
CDR3: CASSDDGHFWLLPYEQYF
DNA: TGTGCCAGCAGTGACGACGGGCATTTTTGGTTATTGCCCTACGAGCAGTACTTC

J: TRBJ1-1
size: once
V: TRBV10-3
D: .
CDR3: CAISGMGGSWGNTEAFF
DNA: TGTGCCATCAGCGGTATGGGAGGGTCCTGGGGGAACACTGAAGCTTTCTTT

J: TRBJ2-7
size: many
V: TRBV3-1
D: TRBD2
CDR3: CASSQASGHAYEQYF
DNA: TGTGCCAGCAGCCAGGCTAGCGGGCACGCCTACGAGCAGTACTTC

J: TRBJ1-6
size: few
V: TRBV11-1
D: .
CDR3: CASSVGVGSPLHF
DNA: TGTGCCAGCAGTGTTGGGGTTGGTTCACCCCTCCACTTT

J: TRBJ1-4
size: .
V: TRBV15
D: .
CDR3: CATSRDGGEKLFF
DNA: TGTGCCACCAGCAGAGATGGTGGCGAAAAACTGTTTTTT

J: TRBJ2-7
size: .
V: TRBV5-6
D: .
CDR3: CASSFEPYEQYF
DNA: TGTGCCAGCAGCTTCGAGCCCTACGAGCAGTACTTC

J: TRBJ2-2
size: .
V: TRBV5-1
D: .
CDR3: CASNAGIAATGELFF
DNA: TGCGCCAGCAACGCTGGGATAGCGGCTACCGGGGAGCTGTTTTTT

J: TRBJ1-5
size: many
V: TRBV28
D: .
CDR3: CASSLSDSLNQPQHF
DNA: TGTGCCAGCAGTTTAAGCGACAGCCTCAATCAGCCCCAGCATTTT

J: TRBJ2-5
size: many
V: TRBV28
D: TRBD2
CDR3: CASSRMTLTAGGREKETQYF
DNA: TGTGCCAGCAGCCGAATGACCTTGACCGCGGGAGGACGAGAAAAAGAGACCCAGTACTTC

J: TRBJ2-6
size: .
V: TRBV6-5
D: TRBD2
CDR3: CASSYSGREANSGANVLTF
DNA: TGTGCCAGCAGTTACTCGGGGCGGGAGGCAAACTCTGGGGCCAACGTCCTGACTTTC

J: TRBJ2-2
size: few
V: TRBV4-3
D: .
CDR3: CASSQARSWSLSGELFF
DNA: TGCGCCAGCAGCCAAGCCCGGTCCTGGTCACTTTCCGGGGAGCTGTTTTTT

J: TRBJ1-4
size: .
V: TRBV5-1
D: .
CDR3: CASSTGRGDEKLFF
DNA: TGCGCCAGCAGCACGGGCCGGGGGGATGAAAAACTGTTTTTT

J: TRBJ2-2
size: once
V: TRBV2
D: .
CDR3: CASSEQDSGIGELFF
DNA: TGTGCCAGCAGTGAACAGGACAGTGGGATCGGGGAGCTGTTTTTT

J: TRBJ2-7
size: .
V: TRBV3-1
D: TRBD2
CDR3: CASSLNSGSSYEQYF
DNA: TGTGCCAGCAGCCTGAATAGCGGGAGCTCCTACGAGCAGTACTTC

J: TRBJ1-2
size: few
V: TRBV18
D: .
CDR3: CASSRVGGILDGYTF
DNA: TGTGCCAGCTCACGCGTGGGGGGAATCCTGGACGGCTACACCTTC

J: TRBJ2-7
size: many
V: TRBV2
D: TRBD2
CDR3: CASSETGLAGDEQYF
DNA: TGTGCCAGCAGTGAGACGGGACTAGCGGGAGACGAGCAGTACTTC

J: TRBJ1-2
size: many
V: TRBV5-1
D: .
CDR3: CASSLGQGLLGYTF
DNA: TGCGCCAGCAGCTTGGGGCAGGGGTTACTTGGCTACACCTTC

J: TRBJ1-4
size: .
V: TRBV7-2
D: .
CDR3: CASSLGGRESEKLFF
DNA: TGTGCCAGCAGCTTAGGCGGCAGGGAATCTGAAAAACTGTTTTTT

J: TRBJ1-1
size: .
V: TRBV11-2
D: .
CDR3: CASSPRQVTAAFF
DNA: TGTGCCAGCAGCCCCCGACAGGTAACGGCGGCTTTCTTT

J: TRBJ2-7
size: .
V: TRBV6-5
D: TRBD2
CDR3: CASSYFAGVGEQYF
DNA: TGTGCCAGCAGTTATTTCGCGGGAGTCGGGGAGCAGTACTTC